This T cell receptor (beta chain) was sequenced during a study of blood T cell repertoires in COVID-19. This clone was counted many times. An end of the junction differs from the germline gene, which may be a read error. The V gene's germline CDR1 is SSHAT and CDR2 FNYEAQ (reference sequence). This CDR3 region has 16 residues. Repertoires were generated with immunoSEQ multiplex PCR, while TCRdb's copy carries only in-frame clones and drops some. The top ten clones hold over 9% of a sample with fewer than 350,000 clones, approximately 89% of them seen once. The gene calls are TRBV7-7 and TRBJ2-1, with TRBD2 matching over 11 bases. The sample consisted of PBMCs or T cells enriched from blood (not recorded which). The receptor was isolated from a woman aged 40 to 49 who had recovered from COVID-19. CDR3 residues: CASSLSPSGGYNEQFF. DNA of the CDR3: TGTGCTAGCAGCTTAAGTCCTAGCGGGGGGTACAATGAGCAGTTCTTC.